This entry lists 26 T cell receptor beta chains sequenced from one sample in a study of neoadjuvant anti-PD-1 for oral cavity cancer. Method: immunoSEQ multiplex PCR; TCRdb's copy keeps in-frame clones and lacks some. This sample carries tens of thousands of clones, around 80% of them seen once, and the ten largest clones take 3% to 3.5%. Sequenced here: PBMCs, sampled before nivolumab (anti-PD-1) treatment. The receptor set was obtained from a person aged 40-85 years with oral cavity squamous cell carcinoma.

This chain links TRBV25-1 with TRBJ2-2; TRBD1 aligns across 9 bases. The V and J ends lost 8 bases and 6 bases, in that order; junction bases with no gene match: 7. There are 14 residues in the CDR3. Per the germline V gene, CDR1 is MGHDK and CDR2 is SYGVNS. CDR3 coding DNA: TGTGCCAGCGGGGACAGGGATTTCGCCGGGGAGCTGTTTTTT. Translated: CASGDRDFAGELFF.

J is TRBJ1-2 and V is TRBV2; D is ambiguous. CDR1 is SNHLY and CDR2 is FYNNEI in the germline V gene. V lost 6 bases and J 3 bases, leaving 11 bases between the germline ends. This CDR3 comprises 13 residues. Here the CDR3 DNA reads TGTGCCAGCAGGATGACCGTAGACTATGGCTACACCTTC. Translation gives CASRMTVDYGYTF.

This chain links TRBV5-8 with TRBJ1-1; D call uncertain. V was shortened by 7 bases and J by 6 bases, with 10 bases between the two germline ends. The CDR3 covers 11 residues. Looked up from germline, CDR1 is SGHTS and CDR2 is YDEGEE. In DNA form, the CDR3 reads TGTGCCAGCCTTGGATATCCTGAAGCTTTCTTT. Translating it yields CASLGYPEAFF.

V is TRBV2 and J is TRBJ2-7; 9 nucleotides match TRBD2. J was trimmed by 6 bases and V by 8 bases; bases with no gene match: 8. CDR1 SNHLY and CDR2 FYNNEI come from the germline V gene. CDR3 length: 13 amino acids. The CDR3 region has the DNA TGTGCCAGCGGGGGACTAGCCGGCGGCGAGCAGTACTTC. Translation: CASGGLAGGEQYF.

The rearrangement links TRBV2 to TRBJ2-5; 7 nucleotides line up with TRBD1. This CDR3 is 12 amino acids long. J gave up 5 bases and V 8 bases, and 5 bases lay outside the gene matches. Germline V gene sequence: CDR1 SNHLY, CDR2 FYNNEI. CDR3 loop: CASEGAAETQYF. Written as DNA, the CDR3 is TGTGCCAGCGAGGGGGCAGCGGAGACCCAGTACTTC.

J is TRBJ2-1 and V is TRBV29-1; no reliable D call. The ends were cut back, 4 bases at V and 3 bases at J, with 7 bases in the middle. The CDR3 spans 12 residues. CDR1 is SQVTM, CDR2 ANQGSEA, per germline. In nucleotides, the CDR3 is TGCAGCGTTGGGACGGGCTACAATGAGCAGTTCTTC. Translating it yields CSVGTGYNEQFF.

The chain's CDR3 is CASSVGTSGSSTDTQYF. CDR3 sequence (DNA): TGCGCCAGCAGCGTCGGGACTAGCGGGTCTAGCACAGATACGCAGTATTTT. The chain combines TRBV5-1 with TRBJ2-3; 12 bases map to TRBD2. V lost 4 bases and J lost 0; bases outside the gene matches: 6. The germline CDR1 and CDR2 sequences are SGHRS and YFSETQ. The CDR3 length is 17 residues.

The chain has TRBV2 and TRBJ2-4; no clear D gene. The CDR3 covers 16 residues. The ends were cut back, 1 base at V and 0 bases at J, with 10 bases in the middle. Looked up from germline, CDR1 is SNHLY and CDR2 is FYNNEI. In DNA, the CDR3 is TGTGCCAGCAGTGAAGAGGTACCACTAGCCAAAAACATTCAGTACTTC. Translated: CASSEEVPLAKNIQYF.

This chain connects TRBV7-8 to TRBJ1-2; D might be TRBD1 (6 bases). The V end lost 5 bases, the J end lost 5 bases, and 18 bases lay between the germline ends. CDR3 size: 15 residues. Germline CDR1 SGHVS, CDR2 FQNEAQ. This CDR3 is CASSNLGGALYGYTF. CDR3 in DNA: TGTGCCAGCAGCAACCTCGGGGGGGCCCTATATGGCTACACCTTC.

The chain links TRBV5-1 to TRBJ2-2, with unresolved D. Trimming pared 9 bases from V and 8 bases from J, leaving 8 bases between. The CDR3 runs 10 residues. The germline gives CDR1 SGHRS, CDR2 YFSETQ. CDR3 sequence reads: CATIGGELFF. The DNA of the CDR3 is TGCGCCACCATAGGGGGGGAGCTGTTTTTT.

The chain employs TRBV7-9 and TRBJ2-5; 7 nucleotides line up with TRBD1. V trimming: 5 bases; J trimming: 2 bases; junction bases outside the gene matches: 5. In germline, CDR1 is SEHNR, CDR2 FQNEAQ (reference sequence). This CDR3 spans 14 amino acids. The CDR3 DNA sequence: TGTGCCAGCAGCCATGGACAGGCTCAAGAGACCCAGTACTTC. Protein: CASSHGQAQETQYF.

V usage is TRBV5-1 and J usage is TRBJ1-5; 8 positions match TRBD1. CDR1 SGHRS and CDR2 YFSETQ come from the germline V gene. V lost 2 bases and J lost 6; bases outside the gene matches: 4. The CDR3 totals 14 residues. The CDR3 spells CASSFSGGVQPQHF. CDR3 in DNA: TGCGCCAGCAGCTTCTCAGGGGGCGTTCAGCCCCAGCATTTT.

V is TRBV11-2 and J is TRBJ2-7; D may be TRBD2 (6 bases). V was cut by 5 bases and J by 0 bases, with 14 bases left in between. The CDR3 sequence is 15 residues long. CDR1 SGHAT and CDR2 FQNNGV come from the germline V gene. The CDR3 is CASSPGTGFSYEQYF. The DNA of the CDR3 is TGTGCCAGCAGCCCGGGGACTGGGTTCTCCTACGAGCAGTACTTC.

The chain combines TRBV7-2 with TRBJ1-3; TRBD1 matches at 8 bases. The junction had 8 bases not matched to a gene; V was cut back by 5 bases and J by 2 bases. The length of the CDR3 is 16 residues. Germline-derived CDR1 and CDR2 are SGHTA and FQGNSA. CDR3 sequence (DNA): TGTGCCAGCAGCCCAGGGGGCGCAGGGACTGGAAACACCATATATTTT. As protein: CASSPGGAGTGNTIYF.

With regard to this clone: Relative to the germline gene, one junction end is altered; a read error may explain this. This chain joins TRBV11-3 and TRBJ2-3; D gene unclear. CDR1 and CDR2 (germline): SGHNT, YENEEA. CDR3 length: 15 amino acids. The CDR3 region has the DNA TGTGCCAGCAGTTTAGTACAGACATACACAGATACGCAGTATTTT. Translating gives CASSLVQTYTDTQYF.

This clone appeared a single time. CDR3 coding DNA: TGCGCCAGCAGCTCGACGACTAGCGGCCGGAACACCGGGGAGCTGTTTTTT. This translates into CASSSTTSGRNTGELFF. The chain recombines TRBV5-1 with TRBJ2-2, with 9 bases matching TRBD2. Looked up from germline, CDR1 is SGHRS and CDR2 is YFSETQ. Losses at the gene ends were 3 bases for V and 1 base for J; bases not matched to a gene: 7. The CDR3 runs 17 residues.

This chain links TRBV7-2 with TRBJ2-3; D is unclear. CDR3 length: 14 amino acids. CDR1 is SGHTA, CDR2 FQGNSA, per germline. V dropped 1 base and J dropped 8 bases, with 13 bases sitting between them. CDR3 in amino acids: CASSLDWSTATQYF. The CDR3 DNA reads TGTGCCAGCAGCTTAGACTGGAGCACGGCTACGCAGTATTTT.

J is TRBJ1-2 and V is TRBV27; TRBD1 might be the D (5 bases). Deletions cut 7 bases from V and 2 bases from J, with 17 bases between. This CDR3 has 15 amino acids. The germline gives CDR1 MNHEY, CDR2 SMNVEV (reference sequence). The CDR3 coding sequence is TGTGCCAGCACCCCGACGACAGAGAGAAACTATGGCTACACCTTC. Residues: CASTPTTERNYGYTF.

The chain recombines TRBV7-2 with TRBJ1-3; tentatively, D is TRBD1 (6 bases). The V end was cut by 5 bases, the J end by 3 bases, with 11 bases between. CDR3 size: 14 residues. CDR1 is SGHTA and CDR2 is FQGNSA in the germline V gene. The CDR3 loop reads CASSPGTYGNTIYF. For the CDR3, the DNA is TGTGCCAGCAGCCCAGGGACATATGGAAACACCATATATTTT.

The chain carries TRBV5-4 and TRBJ2-2; TRBD2 matches at 7 bases. CDR3 length equals 18 residues. The germline V gene has CDR1 SGHNT and CDR2 YYREEE (reference sequence). After removal of 0 bases from V and 8 bases from J, the junction contained 16 bases not matched to a gene. CDR3 nucleotide sequence: TGTGCCAGCAGCTTGGGTGGCGGGAGAGGACTCGGGAGAGGGGAGCTGTTTTTT. Translated: CASSLGGGRGLGRGELFF.

The V gene is TRBV4-2, the J gene TRBJ2-2; D gene uncertain. V dropped 0 bases and J dropped 1 base, with 6 bases sitting between them. Looked up from germline, CDR1 is LGHNA and CDR2 is YNFKEQ. This CDR3 has 15 residues. The CDR3 loop is CASSQEALNTGELFF. The DNA of the CDR3 is TGTGCCAGCAGCCAAGAGGCCTTGAACACCGGGGAGCTGTTTTTT.

The chain's CDR3 is CASSYFIEETQYF. CDR3 DNA: TGTGCCAGCAGCTACTTCATAGAAGAGACCCAGTACTTC. The chain employs TRBV2 and TRBJ2-5; D remains ambiguous. V gave up 6 bases and J gave up 3 bases, with 11 bases separating them. Germline V lookup: CDR1 SNHLY, CDR2 FYNNEI. The CDR3 length is 13 residues.

The count of this clone is one. Different DNA sequences within this sample yield the same CDR3. The V call is TRBV6-1, the J call TRBJ2-5; D is undetermined. V was cut by 2 bases and J by 5 bases, with 9 bases left in between. Germline CDR1 is MNHNS and CDR2 is SASEGT. There are 13 residues in the CDR3. The CDR3 reads CASSEPVQETQYF. As DNA, the CDR3 is TGTGCCAGCAGTGAACCTGTACAGGAGACCCAGTACTTC.

The chain has TRBV7-8 and TRBJ1-4, with TRBD1 matching 9 bases. There are 15 residues in the CDR3. V was pared by 1 base and J by 8 bases, with 5 bases of the junction left unmatched. CDR1 and CDR2 from the germline V gene are SGHVS and FQNEAQ. The CDR3 protein is CASSLGTGVDEKLFF. The CDR3 DNA sequence: TGTGCCAGCAGCTTAGGGACAGGGGTTGACGAAAAACTGTTTTTT.

The chain is built from TRBV6-1 and TRBJ2-5; unclear D gene. This CDR3 is 13 amino acids long. V lost 6 bases, J lost 4 bases, and 12 bases lay in between. Germline CDR1 reads MNHNS; CDR2 reads SASEGT. The CDR3 DNA is TGTGCCAGCAGCCCCATCCCAGGAGAGACCCAGTACTTC. It encodes CASSPIPGETQYF.

This rearrangement joins TRBV11-2 to TRBJ1-4, with no clear D. V was pared by 1 base and J by 3 bases, with 9 bases between. CDR1 is SGHAT, CDR2 FQNNGV, per germline. This CDR3 region has 15 residues. DNA of the CDR3: TGTGCCAGCAGCTTAGGGTTGACGGCTAATGAAAAACTGTTTTTT. Translated: CASSLGLTANEKLFF.